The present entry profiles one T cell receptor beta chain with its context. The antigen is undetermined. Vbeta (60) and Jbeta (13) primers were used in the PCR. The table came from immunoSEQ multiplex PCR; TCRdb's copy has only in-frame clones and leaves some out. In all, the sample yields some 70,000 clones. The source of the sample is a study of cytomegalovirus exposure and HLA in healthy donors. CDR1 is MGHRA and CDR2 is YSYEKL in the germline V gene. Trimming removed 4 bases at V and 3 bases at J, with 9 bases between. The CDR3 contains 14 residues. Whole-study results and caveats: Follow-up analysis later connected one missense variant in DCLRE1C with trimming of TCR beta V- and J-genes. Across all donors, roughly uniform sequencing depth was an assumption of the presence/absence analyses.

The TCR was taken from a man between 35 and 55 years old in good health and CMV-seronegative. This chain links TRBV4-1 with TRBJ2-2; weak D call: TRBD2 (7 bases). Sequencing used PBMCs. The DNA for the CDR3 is TGCGCCAGCAGCCGCGGGGGCGACACCGGGGAGCTGTTTTTT. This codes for CASSRGGDTGELFF.